The 21 T cell receptor beta chains below come from one sample, sequenced in a study of identical twins. In TCRdb, the 5' RACE reads were re-called with MiXCR into one record per CDR3 protein. The sample includes approximately 630,000 distinct CDR3 sequences, around 7.4% of them seen just once. The same specimen was also included in a second study, on yellow fever vaccine responses in identical twins.

The sample consisted of PBMCs. Source of these receptors: a woman aged 18-29 years in good health.

This clonotype came up a few times. The chain has TRBV20-1 and TRBJ2-2; 11 bases are shared with TRBD2. The CDR3 totals 14 residues. Germline CDR1 and CDR2: DFQATT and SNEGSKA (reference sequence). CDR3 residues: CTARSGGASGELFF. The CDR3 DNA reads TGCACAGCGCGTAGCGGGGGGGCCAGCGGGGAGCTGTTTTTT.

V and J are TRBV28 and TRBJ2-1; the D call may be TRBD1 or TRBD2 (5 bases each). Germline V gene data show CDR1 as MDHEN and CDR2 as SYDVKM. The CDR3 has 14 residues. With 7 bases removed from V and 4 bases from J, the gap between germline ends came to 14 bases. This CDR3 is CASIQGPFYNEQFF. Written as DNA, the CDR3 is TGTGCCAGCATCCAGGGACCCTTTTACAATGAGCAGTTCTTC.

In nucleotides, the CDR3 is TGTGCCAGCAGCCTCGGGGAGGTAAGCTCCTACGAGCAGTACTTC. Translating it yields CASSLGEVSSYEQYF. The chain uses TRBV14 and TRBJ2-7, with D possibly matching TRBD2 (6 bases). Germline V gene data show CDR1 as SGHDN and CDR2 as FVKESK. V lost 4 bases and J lost 0, with 13 bases in between. The CDR3 length is 15 residues.

This clonotype has at least ten counts. V gene TRBV7-9 combines with J gene TRBJ1-1; D ambiguous. CDR3 length: 16 residues. In germline, CDR1 is SEHNR, CDR2 FQNEAQ (reference sequence). Trimming pared 2 bases from V and 0 bases from J, leaving 13 bases between. The CDR3 DNA reads TGTGCCAGCAGCTTACGTCCCGGGTCGTTGAACACTGAAGCTTTCTTT. Translated, it gives CASSLRPGSLNTEAFF. Variable domain in full (rest from reference TRBV7-9 and TRBJ1-1): DTGVSQNPRHKITKRGQNVTFRCDPISEHNRLYWYRQTLGQGPEFLTYFQNEAQLEKSRLLSDRFSAERPKGSFSTLEIQRTEQGDSAMYLCASSLRPGSLNTEAFFGQGTRLTVV.

This clonotype has a handful of counts. This sequence joins TRBV12-5 and TRBJ2-1; D possibly corresponds to TRBD2 (6 bases). The CDR3 has 16 residues. Trimming left V 5 bases short and J 7 bases short, with 21 bases between. CDR1 and CDR2 from the germline V gene are LGHNT and FRNRAP. The CDR3 DNA follows: TGTGCTAGTGGTCTCGCGGGGAGACCTTCGGGGAATGAGCAGTTCTTC. It yields the protein CASGLAGRPSGNEQFF.

This clonotype was seen more than once but under ten times. The chain joins TRBV6-7 to TRBJ2-3, with 8 bases aligning to TRBD2. Being an ORF, TRBV6-7 has a function that is uncertain. Trimming at V came to 6 bases and at J to 0 bases, leaving 8 bases not matched to a gene. The length of the CDR3 is 16 residues. The CDR3 nucleotides are TGTGCCAGCAGCCCGGGACTAGTTTCTAGCACAGATACGCAGTATTTT. Amino acids: CASSPGLVSSTDTQYF.

Many counts were recorded for this clonotype. V gene TRBV5-1 combines with J gene TRBJ2-4, with 10 positions matching TRBD2. After removal of 4 bases from V and 2 bases from J, the junction contained 6 bases not matched to a gene. There are 16 residues in the CDR3. Germline V CDR1 and CDR2: SGHRS, YFSETQ. The CDR3 loop reads CASSPQREGSKNIQYF. The CDR3, as DNA: TGCGCCAGCAGCCCCCAGCGGGAGGGCTCCAAAAACATTCAGTACTTC. The whole variable domain, remainder taken from reference TRBV5-1 and TRBJ2-4, is KAGVTQTPRYLIKTRGQQVTLSCSPISGHRSVSWYQQTPGQGLQFLFEYFSETQRNKGNFPGRFSGRQFSNSRSEMNVSTLELGDSALYLCASSPQREGSKNIQYFGAGTRLSVL.

This clonotype was observed many times. The chain has TRBV12-3 or TRBV12-4 and TRBJ1-5; TRBD1 matches at 7 bases. V lost 5 bases and J lost 3; bases outside the gene matches: 10. The CDR3 has 16 amino acids. The CDR3 DNA is TGTGCCAGCAGTCAGACAGGGAGTAGGGTCAATCAGCCCCAGCATTTT. Its protein is CASSQTGSRVNQPQHF.

The CDR3 sequence: CASSARDRSHEQYF. The CDR3 DNA reads as TGTGCCAGCAGCGCCCGGGACAGGTCCCACGAGCAGTACTTC. The chain carries TRBV7-3 and TRBJ2-7; 8 positions match TRBD1. V lost 5 bases to trimming and J lost 5 bases; unmatched junction nucleotides: 8. Germline V gene sequence: CDR1 SGHTA, CDR2 FQGTGA. The CDR3 contains 14 residues.

This clonotype was found a few times. This chain connects TRBV5-1 to TRBJ2-1; 7 bases are a match to TRBD1. Trimming removed 4 bases from V and 0 bases from J; junction bases left unmatched: 7. This CDR3 is 16 amino acids long. CDR1 is SGHRS and CDR2 is YFSETQ in the germline V gene. This CDR3 is CASSEWDSLSYNEQFF. Here the CDR3 DNA reads TGCGCCAGCAGCGAGTGGGACAGCCTCTCCTACAATGAGCAGTTCTTC.

In regard to this clonotype: The junction differs from germline at one of its ends, possibly a read error. CDR3 DNA: TGCAGCGTTGAGACCGCTAGCACAGATACGCTGTATTTT. This translates into CSVETASTDTLYF. The genes are TRBV29-1 and TRBJ2-3; TRBD2 might be the D (5 bases). Looked up from germline, CDR1 is SQVTM and CDR2 is ANQGSEA. This CDR3 region has 13 residues.

The chain couples TRBV20-1 to TRBJ2-7, with 7 bases that match TRBD2. The CDR3 sequence is 15 residues long. Germline values: CDR1 DFQATT, CDR2 SNEGSKA (reference sequence). Losses at the gene ends were 4 bases for V and 5 bases for J; bases not matched to a gene: 14. The CDR3 DNA follows: TGCAGTGCTACCTCGCCGAGGCGGGAGAGCAACGAGCAGTACTTC. Its protein is CSATSPRRESNEQYF.

This clonotype was detected only a few times. This chain links TRBV11-2 with TRBJ1-1, with 8 nucleotides matching TRBD1. CDR1 and CDR2 (germline): SGHAT, FQNNGV. The CDR3 consists of 16 residues. The junction had 9 bases not matched to a gene; V was cut back by 3 bases and J by 3 bases. The CDR3 DNA reads TGTGCCAGCAGCTTGATCGTTGGACAGGGAGACACTGAAGCTTTCTTT. It translates to CASSLIVGQGDTEAFF.

This clonotype was counted a few times. V gene TRBV10-1 combines with J gene TRBJ2-5; possibly TRBD1 for D (6 bases). CDR3 length: 17 residues. CDR1 is WNHNN, CDR2 SYGVQD, per germline (reference sequence). V was trimmed by 3 bases and J by 4 bases, leaving 21 bases between them. The CDR3 region has the DNA TGCGCCAGCAGTGATCACGTAGTGGGACAAAGCGGAGAGACCCAGTACTTC. Its protein product is CASSDHVVGQSGETQYF.

This clonotype was observed a few times. The V call is TRBV27, the J call TRBJ2-2, with a tentative D call TRBD2 (6 bases). V was pared by 6 bases and J by 5 bases, with 19 bases between. CDR1 and CDR2 from the germline V gene are MNHEY and SMNVEV (reference sequence). The CDR3 has 16 amino acids. CDR3 amino acids: CASSQNWGGQTGELFF. CDR3 DNA: TGTGCCAGCAGCCAAAACTGGGGAGGACAAACCGGGGAGCTGTTTTTT.

This clonotype was found many times. The rearrangement links TRBV20-1 to TRBJ1-1; D remains unclear. The CDR3 is 13 amino acids. Germline values: CDR1 DFQATT, CDR2 SNEGSKA (reference sequence). V was pared by 0 bases and J by 7 bases, with 12 bases between. The CDR3 nucleotides read TGCAGTGCTAGAGAACCCCTTCTAGATGAAGCTTTCTTT. Translating gives CSAREPLLDEAFF.

V and J are TRBV27 and TRBJ2-4; D gene ambiguous. Germline V lookup: CDR1 MNHEY, CDR2 SMNVEV (reference sequence). The V and J ends lost 5 bases and 0 bases respectively, with 11 bases between them. The CDR3 totals 15 residues. The CDR3 coding sequence is TGTGCCAGCAGTGACACGGGTATAGCCAAAAACATTCAGTACTTC. It encodes CASSDTGIAKNIQYF.

CDR3 sequence (DNA): TGTGCCAGCTCTCGAGACGGACTAAGCACAGATACGCAGTATTTT. The encoded protein is CASSRDGLSTDTQYF. The chain carries TRBV9 and TRBJ2-3; maybe TRBD2 (6 bases). Germline CDR1 and CDR2: SGDLS and YYNGEE. This CDR3 is built from 15 residues. V was shortened by 7 bases and J by 0 bases, with 15 bases between the two germline ends.

This clonotype was observed a few times. The gene calls are TRBV13 and TRBJ1-2; 7 bases agree with TRBD1. After removal of 1 base from V and 0 bases from J, the junction contained 11 bases not matched to a gene. The CDR3 has 18 amino acids. Germline loops: CDR1 PRHDT, CDR2 FYEKMQ (reference sequence). The DNA for the CDR3 is TGTGCCAGCAGCTTAGTCGCGGTAGGCGGGACAGCTAACTATGGCTACACCTTC. Protein sequence: CASSLVAVGGTANYGYTF.

The table lists this clonotype with many counts. The chain carries TRBV9 and TRBJ1-3; D gene ambiguous. Trimming took 1 base from V and 2 from J, leaving 13 bases between them. The CDR3 extends over 16 amino acids. CDR1 and CDR2 (germline): SGDLS, YYNGEE. This CDR3 is CASSVLAGLPGNTIYF. CDR3 DNA: TGTGCCAGCAGCGTATTGGCTGGATTACCTGGAAACACCATATATTTT.

This clonotype showed up just a few times. V and J are TRBV11-2 and TRBJ2-3, with 9 bases identical to TRBD2. CDR1 is SGHAT, CDR2 FQNNGV, per germline. The CDR3 runs 21 residues. Losses at the gene ends were 5 bases for V and 2 bases for J; bases not matched to a gene: 23. This chain's CDR3 is CASSLRIPGQRRGGVTDTQYF. The CDR3 DNA sequence: TGTGCCAGCAGCCTCCGTATCCCTGGCCAACGGCGGGGGGGAGTCACAGATACGCAGTATTTT.